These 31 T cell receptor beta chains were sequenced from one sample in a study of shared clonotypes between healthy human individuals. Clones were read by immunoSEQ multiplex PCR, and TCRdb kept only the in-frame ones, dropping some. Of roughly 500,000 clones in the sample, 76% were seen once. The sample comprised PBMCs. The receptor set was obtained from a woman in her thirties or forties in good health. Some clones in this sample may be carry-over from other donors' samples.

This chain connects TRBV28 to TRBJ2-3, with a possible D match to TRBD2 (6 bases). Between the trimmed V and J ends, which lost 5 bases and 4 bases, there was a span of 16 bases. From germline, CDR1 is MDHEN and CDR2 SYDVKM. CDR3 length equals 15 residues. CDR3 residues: CASSRLVDGPDTQYF. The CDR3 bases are TGTGCCAGCAGTAGACTAGTCGATGGACCAGATACGCAGTATTTT.

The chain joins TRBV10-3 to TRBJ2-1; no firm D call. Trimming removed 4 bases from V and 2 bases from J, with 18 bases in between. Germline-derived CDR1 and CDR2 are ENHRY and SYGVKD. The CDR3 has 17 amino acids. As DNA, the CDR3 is TGTGCCATCAGTGGTTATACCCTCGCCTCGCCCTACAATGAGCAGTTCTTC. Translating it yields CAISGYTLASPYNEQFF.

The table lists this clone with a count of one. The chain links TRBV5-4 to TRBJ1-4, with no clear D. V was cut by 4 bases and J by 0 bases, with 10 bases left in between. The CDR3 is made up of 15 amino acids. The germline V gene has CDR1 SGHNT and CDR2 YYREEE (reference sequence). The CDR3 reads CASSPGVATNEKLFF. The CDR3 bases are TGTGCCAGCAGCCCCGGCGTTGCAACTAATGAAAAACTGTTTTTT.

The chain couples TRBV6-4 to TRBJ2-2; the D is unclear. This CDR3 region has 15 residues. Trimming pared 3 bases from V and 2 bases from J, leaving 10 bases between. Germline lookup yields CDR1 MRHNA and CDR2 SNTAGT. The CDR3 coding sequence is TGTGCCAGCAGTGAAGCAGACACCAACACCGGGGAGCTGTTTTTT. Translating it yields CASSEADTNTGELFF.

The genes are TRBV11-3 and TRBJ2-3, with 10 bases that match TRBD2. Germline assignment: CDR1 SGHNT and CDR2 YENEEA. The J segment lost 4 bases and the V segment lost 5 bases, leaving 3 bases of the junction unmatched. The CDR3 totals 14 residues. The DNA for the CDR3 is TGTGCCAGCAGCCAAGGACTAGCGGCAGATACGCAGTATTTT. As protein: CASSQGLAADTQYF.

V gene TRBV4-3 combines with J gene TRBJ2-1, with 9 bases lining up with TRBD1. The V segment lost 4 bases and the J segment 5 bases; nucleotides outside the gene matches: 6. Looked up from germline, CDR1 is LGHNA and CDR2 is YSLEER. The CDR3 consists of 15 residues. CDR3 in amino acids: CASSRAGTGNNEQFF. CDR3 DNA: TGCGCCAGCAGCCGAGCCGGGACAGGGAACAATGAGCAGTTCTTC.

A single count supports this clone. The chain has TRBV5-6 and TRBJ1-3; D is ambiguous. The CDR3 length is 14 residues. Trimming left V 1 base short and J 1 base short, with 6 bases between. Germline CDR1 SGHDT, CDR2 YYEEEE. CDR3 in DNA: TGTGCCAGCAGCTTGAAGGGTTCTGGAAACACCATATATTTT. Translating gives CASSLKGSGNTIYF.

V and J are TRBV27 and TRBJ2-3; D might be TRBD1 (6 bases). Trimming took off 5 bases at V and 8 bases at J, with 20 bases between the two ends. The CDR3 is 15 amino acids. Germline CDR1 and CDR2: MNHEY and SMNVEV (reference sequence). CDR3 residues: CASSPLQGRVPTQYF. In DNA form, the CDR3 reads TGTGCCAGCAGTCCCCTACAGGGAAGGGTACCTACGCAGTATTTT.

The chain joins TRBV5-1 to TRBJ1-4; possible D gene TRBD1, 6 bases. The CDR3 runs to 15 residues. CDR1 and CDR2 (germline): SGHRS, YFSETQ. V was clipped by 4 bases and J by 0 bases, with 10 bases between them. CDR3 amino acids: CASSREGATNEKLFF. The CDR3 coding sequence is TGCGCCAGCAGCAGGGAGGGGGCAACTAATGAAAAACTGTTTTTT.

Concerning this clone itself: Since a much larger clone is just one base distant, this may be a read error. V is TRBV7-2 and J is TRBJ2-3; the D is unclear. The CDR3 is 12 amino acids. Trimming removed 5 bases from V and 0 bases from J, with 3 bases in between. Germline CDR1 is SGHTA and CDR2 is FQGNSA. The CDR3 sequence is CASSQSTDTQYF. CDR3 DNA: TGTGCCAGCAGCCAGAGCACAGATACGCAGTATTTT.

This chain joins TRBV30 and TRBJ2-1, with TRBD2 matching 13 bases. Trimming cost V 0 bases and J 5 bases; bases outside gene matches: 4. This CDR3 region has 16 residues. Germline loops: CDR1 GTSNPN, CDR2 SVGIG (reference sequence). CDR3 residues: CAWSVTGTSGNNEQFF. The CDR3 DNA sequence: TGTGCCTGGAGTGTCACAGGGACTAGCGGGAACAATGAGCAGTTCTTC.

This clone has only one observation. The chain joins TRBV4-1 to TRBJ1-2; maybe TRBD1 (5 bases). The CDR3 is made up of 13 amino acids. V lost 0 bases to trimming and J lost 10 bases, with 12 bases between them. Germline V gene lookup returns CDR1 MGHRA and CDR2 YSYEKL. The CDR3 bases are TGCGCCAGCAGCCAAGAACGACAGTTCGCCTACACCTTC. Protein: CASSQERQFAYTF.

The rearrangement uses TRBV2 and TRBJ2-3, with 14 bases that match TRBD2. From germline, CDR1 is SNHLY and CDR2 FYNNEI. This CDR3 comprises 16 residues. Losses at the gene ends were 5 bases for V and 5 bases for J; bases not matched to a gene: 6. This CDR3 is CASSTSGTSGRDTQYF. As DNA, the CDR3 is TGTGCCAGCAGTACCTCCGGGACTAGCGGGAGAGATACGCAGTATTTT.

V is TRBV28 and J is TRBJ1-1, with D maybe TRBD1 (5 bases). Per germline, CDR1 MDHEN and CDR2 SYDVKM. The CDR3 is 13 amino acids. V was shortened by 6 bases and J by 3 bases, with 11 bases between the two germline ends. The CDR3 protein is CASRSPGDTEAFF. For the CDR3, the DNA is TGTGCCAGCAGGTCACCGGGGGACACTGAAGCTTTCTTT.

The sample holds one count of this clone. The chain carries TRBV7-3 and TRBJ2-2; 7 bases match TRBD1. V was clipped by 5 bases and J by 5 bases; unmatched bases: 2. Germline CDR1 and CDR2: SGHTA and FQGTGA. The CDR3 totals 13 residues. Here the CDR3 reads CASSDRVTGELFF. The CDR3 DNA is TGTGCCAGCAGCGACAGGGTTACCGGGGAGCTGTTTTTT.

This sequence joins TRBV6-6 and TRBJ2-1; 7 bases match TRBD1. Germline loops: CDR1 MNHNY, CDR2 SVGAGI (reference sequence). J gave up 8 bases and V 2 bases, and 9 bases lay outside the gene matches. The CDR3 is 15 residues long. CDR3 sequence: CASSYARMQGDEQFF. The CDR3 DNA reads TGTGCCAGCAGTTACGCCCGGATGCAGGGGGATGAGCAGTTCTTC.

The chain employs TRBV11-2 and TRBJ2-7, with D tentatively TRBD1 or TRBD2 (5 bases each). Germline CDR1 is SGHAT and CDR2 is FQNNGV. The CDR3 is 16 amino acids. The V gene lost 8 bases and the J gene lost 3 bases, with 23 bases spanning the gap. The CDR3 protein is CASAWIRTRAGYEQYF. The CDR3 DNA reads TGTGCCAGCGCTTGGATTCGGACACGGGCGGGCTACGAGCAGTACTTC.

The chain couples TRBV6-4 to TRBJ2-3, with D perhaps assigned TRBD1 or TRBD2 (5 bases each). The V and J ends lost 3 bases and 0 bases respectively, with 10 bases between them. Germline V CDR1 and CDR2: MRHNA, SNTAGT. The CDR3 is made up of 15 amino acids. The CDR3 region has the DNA TGTGCCAGCAGTGAGGACGAGGGGAGCACAGATACGCAGTATTTT. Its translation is CASSEDEGSTDTQYF.

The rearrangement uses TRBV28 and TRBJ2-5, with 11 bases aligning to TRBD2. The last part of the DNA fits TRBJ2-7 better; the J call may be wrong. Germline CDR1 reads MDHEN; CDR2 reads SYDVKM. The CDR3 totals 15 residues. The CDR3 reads CATFSSGRNSYEQYF. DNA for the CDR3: TGTGCCACCTTCTCTAGCGGGAGGAACTCCTACGAGCAGTACTTC.

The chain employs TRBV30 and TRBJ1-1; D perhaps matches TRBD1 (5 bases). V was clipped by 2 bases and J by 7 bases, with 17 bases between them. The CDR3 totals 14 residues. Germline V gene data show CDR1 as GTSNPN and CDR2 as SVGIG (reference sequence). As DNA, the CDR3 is TGTGCCTGGAGTCCGCCTAGTCTGAGGGGTGAAGCTTTCTTT. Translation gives CAWSPPSLRGEAFF.

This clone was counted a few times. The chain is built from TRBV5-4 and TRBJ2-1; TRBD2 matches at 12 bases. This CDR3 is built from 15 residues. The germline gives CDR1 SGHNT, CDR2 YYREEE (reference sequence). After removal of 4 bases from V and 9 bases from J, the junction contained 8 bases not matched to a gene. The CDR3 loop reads CASSPGASGRAEQFF. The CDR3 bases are TGTGCCAGCAGCCCGGGGGCTAGCGGGAGGGCTGAGCAGTTCTTC.

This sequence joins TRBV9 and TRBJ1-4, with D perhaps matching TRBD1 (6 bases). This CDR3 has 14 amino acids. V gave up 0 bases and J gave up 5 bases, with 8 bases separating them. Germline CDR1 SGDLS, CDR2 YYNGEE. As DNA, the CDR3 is TGTGCCAGCAGCGTAGGGGACACGAATGAAAAACTGTTTTTT. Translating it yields CASSVGDTNEKLFF.

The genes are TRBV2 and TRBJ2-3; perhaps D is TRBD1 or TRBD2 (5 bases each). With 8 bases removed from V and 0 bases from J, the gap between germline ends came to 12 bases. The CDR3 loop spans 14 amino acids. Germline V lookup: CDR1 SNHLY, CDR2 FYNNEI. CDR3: CASGGSASTDTQYF. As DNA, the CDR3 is TGTGCCAGCGGGGGTAGCGCTAGCACAGATACGCAGTATTTT.

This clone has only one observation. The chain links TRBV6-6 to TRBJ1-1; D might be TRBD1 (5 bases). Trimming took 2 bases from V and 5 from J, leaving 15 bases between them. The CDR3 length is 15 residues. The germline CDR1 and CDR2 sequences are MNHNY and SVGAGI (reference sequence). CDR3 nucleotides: TGTGCCAGCAGTTACCCGGACATGATGGGAACTGAAGCTTTCTTT. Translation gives CASSYPDMMGTEAFF.

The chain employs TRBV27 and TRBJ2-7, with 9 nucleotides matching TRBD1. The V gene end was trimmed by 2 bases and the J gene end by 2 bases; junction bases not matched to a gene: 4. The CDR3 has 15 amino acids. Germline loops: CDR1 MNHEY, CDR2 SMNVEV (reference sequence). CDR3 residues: CASSLGTGPTYEQYF. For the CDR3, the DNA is TGTGCCAGCAGTTTAGGGACAGGGCCGACCTACGAGCAGTACTTC.

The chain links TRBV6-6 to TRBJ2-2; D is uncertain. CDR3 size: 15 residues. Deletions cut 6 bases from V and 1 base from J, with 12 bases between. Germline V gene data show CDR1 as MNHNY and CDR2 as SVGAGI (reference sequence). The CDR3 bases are TGTGCCAGCAGCAAGAGGACGGGGAACACCGGGGAGCTGTTTTTT. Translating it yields CASSKRTGNTGELFF.

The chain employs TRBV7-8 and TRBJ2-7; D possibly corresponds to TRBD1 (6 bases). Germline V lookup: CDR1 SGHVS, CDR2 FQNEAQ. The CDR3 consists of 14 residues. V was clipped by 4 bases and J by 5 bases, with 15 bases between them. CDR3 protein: CASSSQTGFDEQYF. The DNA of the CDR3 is TGTGCCAGCAGCTCCCAGACAGGTTTCGACGAGCAGTACTTC.

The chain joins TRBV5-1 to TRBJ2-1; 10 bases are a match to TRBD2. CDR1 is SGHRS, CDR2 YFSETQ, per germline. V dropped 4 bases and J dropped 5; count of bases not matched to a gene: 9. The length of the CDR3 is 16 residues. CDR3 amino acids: CASSVRTSGENNEQFF. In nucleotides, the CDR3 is TGCGCCAGCAGCGTAAGGACTAGCGGAGAGAACAATGAGCAGTTCTTC.

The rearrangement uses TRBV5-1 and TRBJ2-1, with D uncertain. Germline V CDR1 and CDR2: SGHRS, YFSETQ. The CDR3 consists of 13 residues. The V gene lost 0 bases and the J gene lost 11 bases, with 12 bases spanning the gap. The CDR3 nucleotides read TGCGCCAGCAGCTTGGAACCCCCACTCCAGCAGTTCTTC. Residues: CASSLEPPLQQFF.

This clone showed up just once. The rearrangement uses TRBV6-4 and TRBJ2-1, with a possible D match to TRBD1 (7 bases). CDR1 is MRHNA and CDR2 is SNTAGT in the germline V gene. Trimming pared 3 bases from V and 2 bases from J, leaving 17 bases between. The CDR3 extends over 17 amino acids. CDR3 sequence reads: CASSEIWGGTAYNEQFF. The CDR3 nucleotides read TGTGCCAGCAGTGAAATTTGGGGCGGGACAGCCTACAATGAGCAGTTCTTC.

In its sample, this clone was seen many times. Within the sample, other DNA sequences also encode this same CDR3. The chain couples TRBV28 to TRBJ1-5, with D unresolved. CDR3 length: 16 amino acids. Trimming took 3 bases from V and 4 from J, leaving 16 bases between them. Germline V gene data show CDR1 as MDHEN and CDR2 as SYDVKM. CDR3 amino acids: CASSLTSRIPNQPQHF. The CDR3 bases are TGTGCCAGCAGTTTGACCAGCCGCATCCCAAATCAGCCCCAGCATTTT.